This record concerns one T cell receptor beta chain sequence. This sample stems from a study of blood T cell repertoires in COVID-19. The CDR3 is 14 residues long. Germline values: CDR1 SGHRS, CDR2 YFSETQ. V shed 3 bases and J shed 4 bases, with 13 bases lying between them. Assay used: immunoSEQ multiplex PCR; TCRdb lists only in-frame clones, some missing. The sample has fewer than 200,000 clones; roughly 76% are singletons. The sequence was obtained from a woman older than 75 with COVID-19, enrolled during active disease. What was sequenced was peripheral blood. This rearrangement joins TRBV5-1 to TRBJ1-1; D might be TRBD1 (6 bases). CDR3 residues: CASSSGTGTTEAFF. The CDR3 DNA reads as TGCGCCAGCAGCTCAGGAACAGGGACCACTGAAGCTTTCTTT.